Each of the 26 T cell receptor beta chains below was sequenced from the same sample in a study of early T cells in non-severe SARS-CoV-2 infection. TCRdb re-called the 5' RACE reads through MiXCR, storing one row per CDR3 protein. The repertoire holds roughly 35,000 distinct CDR3 sequences, approximately 6.9% seen once, with under 5% in the top ten. Sequencing was performed on whole blood. Source of these receptors: an adult who was a healthcare worker with PCR-confirmed SARS-CoV-2 infection or an uninfected control (not recorded which).

This clonotype came up many times. This sequence joins TRBV29-1 and TRBJ2-7, with 7 bases fitting TRBD1. Germline V gives CDR1 SQVTM, CDR2 ANQGSEA. V shed 5 bases and J 0 bases; nucleotides not matched to a gene: 7. The CDR3 length is 14 residues. CDR3 nucleotides: TGCAGCGTTCGAGGGACAGCGAGCTCCTACGAGCAGTACTTC. Translated: CSVRGTASSYEQYF.

This chain joins TRBV7-9 and TRBJ1-1; no definite D call. Germline loops: CDR1 SEHNR, CDR2 FQNEAQ (reference sequence). Trimming left V 1 base short and J 0 bases short, with 9 bases between. This CDR3 has 15 amino acids. CDR3 protein: CASSLVPSLNTEAFF. In DNA, the CDR3 is TGTGCCAGCAGCTTAGTCCCCTCTCTGAACACTGAAGCTTTCTTT.

This clonotype came up many times. The J gene is TRBJ1-1, the V gene TRBV3-1, with D hard to call. Deletions cut 4 bases from V and 0 bases from J, with 15 bases between. CDR3 length: 16 amino acids. Germline CDR1 reads LGHDT; CDR2 reads YNNKEL (reference sequence). The DNA of the CDR3 is TGTGCCAGCAGCCGCCTTGACGGCAGCATGAACACTGAAGCTTTCTTT. It yields the protein CASSRLDGSMNTEAFF.

V gene TRBV3-2 combines with J gene TRBJ2-7; TRBD1 is the table's D call, not checked against the DNA. TRBV3-2 constitutes a pseudogene. The CDR3 runs 17 residues. The CDR3 sequence: CASSPFPSPVGAYEQYF. The CDR3 DNA sequence: TGTGCCAGCAGCCCATTCCCCTCCCCTGTGGGCGCCTACGAGCAGTACTTC.

This clonotype appeared many times. The gene calls are TRBV29-1 and TRBJ2-3, with 9 bases that match TRBD2. Unmatched junction bases numbered 6, after V lost 1 base and J lost 1 base. Germline-derived CDR1 and CDR2 are SQVTM and ANQGSEA. The CDR3 is made up of 16 amino acids. CDR3 protein: CSVEVVTSGRTDTQYF. DNA of the CDR3: TGCAGCGTTGAAGTCGTGACTAGCGGACGCACAGATACGCAGTATTTT.

In this sample, this clonotype turned up many times. The CDR3 coding sequence is TGCAGCGCATCGGGGGGATCCGCTTTCTACAATGAGCAGTTCTTC. This encodes CSASGGSAFYNEQFF. The chain links TRBV29-1 to TRBJ2-1; 7 bases agree with TRBD2. The germline V gene has CDR1 SQVTM and CDR2 ANQGSEA. The CDR3 extends over 15 amino acids. The V gene end was trimmed by 7 bases and the J gene end by 3 bases; junction bases not matched to a gene: 12.

This clonotype has ten or more counts. The J gene is TRBJ2-2, the V gene TRBV6-5; 12 nucleotides align to TRBD1. After removal of 4 bases from V and 7 bases from J, the junction contained 10 bases not matched to a gene. Per the germline V gene, CDR1 is MNHEY and CDR2 is SVGAGI. CDR3 length equals 17 residues. The CDR3 DNA reads as TGTGCCAGCAGTTCTACCGCCGGGACAGGGGGCTTCGGGGAGCTGTTTTTT. Its translation is CASSSTAGTGGFGELFF.

This clonotype occurred many times. The chain has TRBV20-1 and TRBJ1-1; D is uncertain. The ends were cut back, 3 bases at V and 2 bases at J, with 10 bases in the middle. This CDR3 is built from 13 residues. Germline assignment: CDR1 DFQATT and CDR2 SNEGSKA (reference sequence). As DNA, the CDR3 is TGCAGTGCTAGGAAAGACCGAAACACTGAAGCTTTCTTT. Translating gives CSARKDRNTEAFF.

The chain employs TRBV5-4 and TRBJ2-7; D assignment may be TRBD1 or TRBD2 (5 bases each). This CDR3 is built from 13 residues. The V gene's germline CDR1 is SGHNT and CDR2 YYREEE (reference sequence). V lost 2 bases and J 2 bases, leaving 8 bases between the germline ends. Here the CDR3 reads CASSFGAPYEQYF. In nucleotides, the CDR3 is TGTGCCAGCAGCTTCGGGGCACCCTACGAGCAGTACTTC.

This clonotype came up a few times. This chain links TRBV14 with TRBJ1-4; no clear D. This CDR3 contains 12 residues. The germline V gene encodes CDR1 SGHDN and CDR2 FVKESK. V lost 5 bases and J 4 bases, leaving 5 bases between the germline ends. The CDR3 sequence: CASSLNNEKLFF. The CDR3 DNA reads TGTGCCAGCAGCTTAAATAATGAAAAACTGTTTTTT.

The sample holds many counts of this clonotype. The rearrangement joins TRBV28 to TRBJ2-5; no firm D call. V gave up 5 bases and J gave up 0 bases, with 22 bases separating them. The CDR3 contains 18 residues. From germline, CDR1 is MDHEN and CDR2 SYDVKM. CDR3 nucleotides: TGTGCCAGCAGTCCCATACCAGGACGGAACGAAGACCAAGAGACCCAGTACTTC. This encodes CASSPIPGRNEDQETQYF.

The chain is built from TRBV5-1 and TRBJ1-1; D ambiguous. The CDR3 length is 14 residues. Germline V gene data show CDR1 as SGHRS and CDR2 as YFSETQ. The V end lost 0 bases, the J end lost 5 bases, and 11 bases lay between the germline ends. CDR3 sequence: CASSLDQQRTEAFF. The DNA for the CDR3 is TGCGCCAGCAGCTTGGACCAACAACGGACTGAAGCTTTCTTT.

This clonotype was seen many times. The chain uses TRBV29-1 and TRBJ2-1; 10 positions match TRBD1. Germline-derived CDR1 and CDR2 are SQVTM and ANQGSEA. J gave up 7 bases and V 1 base, and 10 bases lay outside the gene matches. The CDR3 is made up of 16 amino acids. CDR3 nucleotides: TGCAGCGTTGAAGGTCCGACAGGGGGCGCTTTTAATGAGCAGTTCTTC. Translation: CSVEGPTGGAFNEQFF.

This clonotype occurred many times. This chain connects TRBV4-1 to TRBJ2-7; 7 bases fit TRBD2. V shed 3 bases, J shed 2 bases, and the junction held 7 bases outside the gene matches. The germline V gene encodes CDR1 MGHRA and CDR2 YSYEKL. CDR3 length: 15 amino acids. In DNA, the CDR3 is TGCGCCAGCAGCCAGACACCCGGGACTACCTACGAGCAGTACTTC. It translates to CASSQTPGTTYEQYF.

This clonotype was detected a few times. J is TRBJ2-5 and V is TRBV5-1; D is ambiguous. This CDR3 is 15 amino acids long. Deletions cut 0 bases from V and 5 bases from J, with 14 bases between. CDR1 and CDR2 from the germline V gene are SGHRS and YFSETQ. In DNA form, the CDR3 reads TGCGCCAGCAGCTTGGAAGGTCCACCTCGGGAGACCCAGTACTTC. Amino acids: CASSLEGPPRETQYF.

There are a few counts of this clonotype. CDR3 bases: TGTGCCAGCAGCTTGCTCGGCCTGGGAGGGGAGCTGTTTTTT. This translates into CASSLLGLGGELFF. The genes are TRBV7-8 and TRBJ2-2, with D uncertain. This CDR3 is 14 amino acids long. Trimming pared 3 bases from V and 8 bases from J, leaving 13 bases between. Germline CDR1 and CDR2: SGHVS and FQNEAQ.

This clonotype came up a few times. The chain combines TRBV19 with TRBJ2-7, with D uncertain. This CDR3 contains 15 residues. Looked up from germline, CDR1 is LNHDA and CDR2 is SQIVND (reference sequence). V was pared by 7 bases and J by 3 bases, with 19 bases between. The chain's CDR3 is CASKSPHRVYYEQYF. As DNA, the CDR3 is TGTGCCAGTAAATCTCCACACCGAGTTTACTACGAGCAGTACTTC. Full variable domain (missing parts from reference TRBV19 and TRBJ2-7): DGGITQSPKYLFRKEGQNVTLSCEQNLNHDAMYWYRQDPGQGLRLIYYSQIVNDFQKGDIAEGYSVSREKKESFPLTVTSAQKNPTAFYLCASKSPHRVYYEQYFGPGTRLTVT.

Only a few counts were recorded for this clonotype. The chain joins TRBV7-2 to TRBJ2-5; 7 bases match TRBD2. V was clipped by 4 bases and J by 2 bases; unmatched bases: 13. Per the germline V gene, CDR1 is SGHTA and CDR2 is FQGNSA. The CDR3 sequence is 17 residues long. The DNA for the CDR3 is TGTGCCAGCAGCTACCGCTGGGGGGGGAGCCTACAAGAGACCCAGTACTTC. Amino acids: CASSYRWGGSLQETQYF.

This rearrangement joins TRBV9 to TRBJ2-2; TRBD1 aligns across 12 bases. Trimming removed 3 bases from V and 6 bases from J; junction bases left unmatched: 12. The CDR3 covers 18 residues. Per germline, CDR1 SGDLS and CDR2 YYNGEE. The chain's CDR3 is CASSDNLRDRGRAGELFF. The CDR3 DNA sequence: TGTGCCAGCAGCGACAACCTCCGGGACAGGGGGCGCGCCGGGGAGCTGTTTTTT.

This clonotype was found many times. This rearrangement joins TRBV28 to TRBJ1-2; a possible D gene is TRBD1 (6 bases). This CDR3 is 13 amino acids long. Trimming removed 2 bases at V and 8 bases at J, with 12 bases between. Germline loops: CDR1 MDHEN, CDR2 SYDVKM. The CDR3 protein is CASSLTGLEGYTF. The CDR3 DNA reads as TGTGCCAGCAGTTTAACAGGGCTCGAGGGCTACACCTTC.

The genes are TRBV3-1 and TRBJ2-7, with 7 positions matching TRBD1. J was trimmed by 8 bases and V by 4 bases; bases with no gene match: 11. Germline V gives CDR1 LGHDT, CDR2 YNNKEL (reference sequence). This CDR3 spans 14 amino acids. CDR3 nucleotide sequence: TGTGCCAGCAGCCCGAATGGACAGGCGAGGAAGCAGTACTTC. Amino acids: CASSPNGQARKQYF.

This chain connects TRBV14 to TRBJ1-6; D call uncertain. Trimming removed 1 base from V and 10 bases from J, with 8 bases in between. CDR3 length: 13 amino acids. Germline V gene sequence: CDR1 SGHDN, CDR2 FVKESK. CDR3 nucleotide sequence: TGTGCCAGCAGCCAAGCGGGCGGGTCACCCCTCCACTTT. This sequence encodes CASSQAGGSPLHF.

In its sample, this clonotype was seen many times. V and J are TRBV27 and TRBJ2-7, with 11 bases matching TRBD2. Germline assignment: CDR1 MNHEY and CDR2 SMNVEV (reference sequence). This CDR3 is 13 amino acids long. V was clipped by 6 bases and J by 4 bases; unmatched bases: 2. CDR3 region: CASSLAGGYEQYF. CDR3 DNA sequence: TGTGCCAGCAGCTTAGCGGGAGGGTACGAGCAGTACTTC.

This clonotype was seen ten or more times. The genes are TRBV4-1 and TRBJ2-5; no clear D gene. The V and J ends lost 3 bases and 5 bases respectively, with 4 bases between them. CDR3 length equals 11 residues. The germline gives CDR1 MGHRA, CDR2 YSYEKL. DNA for the CDR3: TGCGCCAGCAGCCAGGCCGAGACCCAGTACTTC. This sequence encodes CASSQAETQYF.

This sequence joins TRBV6-1 and TRBJ2-3, with 14 bases that match TRBD2. The CDR3 length is 15 residues. J gave up 5 bases and V 5 bases, and 3 bases lay outside the gene matches. From germline, CDR1 is MNHNS and CDR2 SASEGT. DNA for the CDR3: TGTGCCAGCAGTCAAGGACTAGCGGGAGGAGATACGCAGTATTTT. Protein sequence: CASSQGLAGGDTQYF.

This clonotype appeared many times. The chain links TRBV3-1 to TRBJ1-1; 10 nucleotides match TRBD1. CDR3 length: 14 amino acids. The germline V gene has CDR1 LGHDT and CDR2 YNNKEL (reference sequence). The V segment lost 5 bases and the J segment 5 bases; nucleotides outside the gene matches: 5. The CDR3 nucleotides read TGTGCCAGCAGCGTAACGGGACAGGGGACTGAAGCTTTCTTT. Translation: CASSVTGQGTEAFF.